The 24 T cell receptor beta chains below all came from one sample that was sequenced in a study of blood T cell repertoires in COVID-19. TCRdb keeps only in-frame clones here, not all; method: immunoSEQ multiplex PCR. The sample carries around 290,000 clones, about nine tenths recorded once. The specimen sequenced was PBMCs or T cells enriched from blood (not recorded which). The receptor source for this set is a woman between 40 and 50 years old who had recovered from COVID-19.

The chain links TRBV7-9 to TRBJ2-4; possibly TRBD2 for D (5 bases). With 0 bases removed from V and 3 bases from J, the gap between germline ends came to 18 bases. Germline V gene sequence: CDR1 SEHNR, CDR2 FQNEAQ (reference sequence). This CDR3 comprises 18 residues. CDR3 residues: CASSLAQCPGKSKNIQYF. The CDR3 DNA follows: TGTGCCAGCAGCTTAGCCCAGTGCCCGGGGAAAAGCAAAAACATTCAGTACTTC.

This chain uses TRBV7-9 with TRBJ1-4; D gene uncertain. CDR1 SEHNR and CDR2 FQNEAQ come from the germline V gene (reference sequence). V dropped 1 base and J dropped 8 bases, with 11 bases sitting between them. The CDR3 spans 14 residues. CDR3 protein: CASSLGFGSEKLFF. The DNA of the CDR3 is TGTGCCAGCAGCTTAGGTTTCGGTAGCGAAAAACTGTTTTTT.

DNA for the CDR3: TGCGCCAGCAGCTTTAACACCGGGACAGGGACCCAGGTGACCCAGCATTTT. As protein: CASSFNTGTGTQVTQHF. The chain combines TRBV4-1 with TRBJ1-5, with TRBD1 matching over 9 bases. Trimming removed 5 bases from V and 11 bases from J; junction bases left unmatched: 19. This CDR3 contains 17 residues. Germline CDR1 reads MGHRA; CDR2 reads YSYEKL.

This rearrangement joins TRBV9 to TRBJ1-4, with 7 nucleotides matching TRBD1. V shed 3 bases, J shed 8 bases, and the junction held 10 bases outside the gene matches. Germline-derived CDR1 and CDR2 are SGDLS and YYNGEE. The CDR3 loop spans 15 amino acids. The CDR3 sequence: CASSERGDSFEKLFF. The CDR3 DNA follows: TGTGCCAGCAGCGAACGCGGGGACAGCTTCGAAAAACTGTTTTTT.

The chain combines TRBV7-2 with TRBJ1-4, with D possibly matching TRBD1 (5 bases). The V and J ends lost 2 bases and 5 bases respectively, with 12 bases between them. The germline V gene encodes CDR1 SGHTA and CDR2 FQGNSA. This CDR3 has 15 residues. The CDR3 region has the DNA TGTGCCAGCAGCTTATCCGACAGCCCGAATGAAAAACTGTTTTTT. Translated: CASSLSDSPNEKLFF.

The chain carries TRBV19 and TRBJ1-3; no clear D gene. The CDR3 is made up of 17 amino acids. Germline values: CDR1 LNHDA, CDR2 SQIVND (reference sequence). V was shortened by 7 bases and J by 0 bases, with 19 bases between the two germline ends. This CDR3 reads CASTWAGGSRSGNTIYF. CDR3 DNA: TGTGCCAGTACTTGGGCCGGTGGGTCCCGCTCTGGAAACACCATATATTTT.

The gene calls are TRBV11-2 and TRBJ2-7, with 7 bases aligning to TRBD2. There are 15 residues in the CDR3. J gave up 5 bases and V 0 bases, and 7 bases lay outside the gene matches. The V gene's germline CDR1 is SGHAT and CDR2 FQNNGV. The DNA of the CDR3 is TGTGCCAGCAGCTTAGATCGGGCGGGAGTCAACGAGCAGTACTTC. This gives the protein CASSLDRAGVNEQYF. Filled out from reference TRBV11-2 and TRBJ2-7, the complete variable domain reads EAGVAQSPRYKIIEKRQSVAFWCNPISGHATLYWYQQILGQGPKLLIQFQNNGVVDDSQLPKDRFSAERLKGVDSTLKIQPAKLEDSAVYLCASSLDRAGVNEQYFGPGTRLTVT.

This chain links TRBV27 with TRBJ1-1; the D gene is possibly TRBD1 (6 bases). The CDR3 is 19 amino acids. The germline gives CDR1 MNHEY, CDR2 SMNVEV (reference sequence). V was shortened by 2 bases and J by 0 bases, with 22 bases between the two germline ends. The CDR3 loop reads CASSLRAKGGLLMNTEAFF. The DNA for the CDR3 is TGTGCCAGCAGTTTAAGGGCAAAGGGGGGGCTACTAATGAACACTGAAGCTTTCTTT.

The chain combines TRBV7-2 with TRBJ2-3, with 13 bases lining up with TRBD2. The CDR3 is 15 residues long. The J segment lost 4 bases and the V segment lost 5 bases, leaving 3 bases of the junction unmatched. Germline CDR1 SGHTA, CDR2 FQGNSA. CDR3 sequence: CASSQLAGGADTQYF. DNA of the CDR3: TGTGCCAGCAGCCAACTAGCGGGAGGGGCAGATACGCAGTATTTT.

The chain joins TRBV4-1 to TRBJ1-2; D gene ambiguous. Deletions cut 0 bases from V and 4 bases from J, with 15 bases between. CDR1 and CDR2 from the germline V gene are MGHRA and YSYEKL. CDR3 length: 16 amino acids. The CDR3 loop reads CASSQDLAGGRYGYTF. For the CDR3, the DNA is TGCGCCAGCAGCCAAGATTTAGCAGGAGGACGCTATGGCTACACCTTC.

The V call is TRBV5-8, the J call TRBJ1-2; TRBD1 agrees at 9 bases. The germline V gene has CDR1 SGHTS and CDR2 YDEGEE. The CDR3 spans 15 residues. The junction had 6 bases not matched to a gene; V was cut back by 3 bases and J by 3 bases. This chain's CDR3 is CASSSGQGEYYGYTF. The CDR3 DNA follows: TGTGCCAGCAGCTCGGGACAGGGCGAATACTATGGCTACACCTTC.

The chain joins TRBV5-5 to TRBJ2-5; 7 bases line up with TRBD1. V was clipped by 4 bases and J by 5 bases; unmatched bases: 11. Germline CDR1 SGHKS, CDR2 YYEKEE (reference sequence). The CDR3 length is 15 residues. The CDR3 loop is CASSPDDRVWETQYF. In DNA, the CDR3 is TGTGCCAGCAGCCCCGACGACAGGGTGTGGGAGACCCAGTACTTC.

About this clone: At the DNA level, this CDR3 is encoded by other sequences in the same sample as well. The chain joins TRBV27 to TRBJ2-7; D gene unclear. The CDR3 sequence is 13 residues long. The V and J ends lost 5 bases and 1 base respectively, with 9 bases between them. Per the germline V gene, CDR1 is MNHEY and CDR2 is SMNVEV (reference sequence). The CDR3 here is CASSPGLSYEQYF. Written as DNA, the CDR3 is TGTGCCAGCAGTCCGGGTTTGTCCTACGAGCAGTACTTC.

The chain recombines TRBV6-5 with TRBJ2-3, with 7 positions matching TRBD2. Germline trimming cut 6 bases from V and 3 bases from J; bases unmatched to any gene: 6. Germline loops: CDR1 MNHEY, CDR2 SVGAGI. The CDR3 runs 14 residues. The CDR3 protein is CASSLPSGTDTQYF. CDR3 bases: TGTGCCAGCAGCCTCCCTAGCGGTACAGATACGCAGTATTTT.

This clone appeared once. This sequence joins TRBV4-1 and TRBJ2-1, with 7 positions matching TRBD2. The ends lost 1 base at V and 0 bases at J; junction bases unmatched: 3. This CDR3 spans 16 amino acids. Germline CDR1 MGHRA, CDR2 YSYEKL. CDR3 sequence (DNA): TGCGCCAGCAGCCAAGGACTAGCTGCCTCCTACAATGAGCAGTTCTTC. Protein product: CASSQGLAASYNEQFF.

V usage is TRBV9 and J usage is TRBJ1-2; 7 bases fit TRBD1. This CDR3 contains 15 residues. The junction had 13 bases not matched to a gene; V was cut back by 3 bases and J by 8 bases. Germline CDR1 is SGDLS and CDR2 is YYNGEE. The CDR3 coding sequence is TGTGCCAGCAGCGAGGCCGCGGGACAGCCGGTAGGCTACACCTTC. As protein: CASSEAAGQPVGYTF.

The genes are TRBV18 and TRBJ2-1; D is unclear. Germline CDR1 reads KGHSH; CDR2 reads LQKENI. V was trimmed by 2 bases and J by 0 bases, leaving 11 bases between them. The CDR3 loop spans 16 amino acids. CDR3 DNA sequence: TGTGCCAGCTCACCAACCAGCCGGAGCTCCTACAATGAGCAGTTCTTC. Its protein is CASSPTSRSSYNEQFF.

This chain links TRBV2 with TRBJ2-7; no clear D gene. This CDR3 has 13 amino acids. V lost 4 bases, J lost 2 bases, and 9 bases lay in between. The germline gives CDR1 SNHLY, CDR2 FYNNEI. The CDR3, as DNA: TGTGCCAGCAGTGTTGAGTTAACCTACGAGCAGTACTTC. Translated, it gives CASSVELTYEQYF. The full variable domain, completed using reference TRBV2 and TRBJ2-7, is EPEVTQTPSHQVTQMGQEVILRCVPISNHLYFYWYRQILGQKVEFLVSFYNNEISEKSEIFDDQFSVERPDGSNFTLKIRSTKLEDSAMYFCASSVELTYEQYFGPGTRLTVT.

This chain links TRBV27 with TRBJ1-1; maybe TRBD1 (5 bases). The CDR3 extends over 12 amino acids. Germline V CDR1 and CDR2: MNHEY, SMNVEV (reference sequence). Trimming took 6 bases from V and 5 from J, leaving 10 bases between them. The CDR3 reads CASRGLGTEAFF. As DNA, the CDR3 is TGTGCCAGCAGGGGGCTTGGGACTGAAGCTTTCTTT.

CDR3 amino acids: CASSQGTSGGGDTQYF. The CDR3 DNA reads TGCGCCAGCAGCCAAGGGACTAGCGGGGGAGGGGATACGCAGTATTTT. The V gene is TRBV4-1, the J gene TRBJ2-3; 13 nucleotides align to TRBD2. Per germline, CDR1 MGHRA and CDR2 YSYEKL. The CDR3 loop spans 16 amino acids. Germline trimming cut 1 base from V and 6 bases from J; bases unmatched to any gene: 4.

The chain couples TRBV19 to TRBJ1-2; D gene ambiguous. This CDR3 has 16 amino acids. Germline CDR1 reads LNHDA; CDR2 reads SQIVND (reference sequence). V shed 6 bases and J shed 5 bases, with 22 bases lying between them. The CDR3 reads CASRSTLLSSLYGYTF. The CDR3 DNA follows: TGTGCCAGTAGGTCGACGTTACTCTCTAGTTTGTATGGCTACACCTTC.

V is TRBV3-1 (or the pseudogene TRBV3-2) and J is TRBJ2-7, with 7 bases fitting TRBD2. J gave up 2 bases and V 4 bases, and 5 bases lay outside the gene matches. Germline lookup yields CDR1 LGHDT and CDR2 YNNKEL (reference sequence). The CDR3 consists of 14 residues. The CDR3 protein is CASSLSGTPYEQYF. DNA of the CDR3: TGTGCCAGCAGCCTAAGCGGGACCCCCTACGAGCAGTACTTC.

This chain uses TRBV4-1 with TRBJ2-2, with D possibly TRBD2 on 5 matching bases. The CDR3 length is 19 residues. V shed 1 base and J shed 6 bases, with 24 bases lying between them. Germline CDR1 reads MGHRA; CDR2 reads YSYEKL. The CDR3 spells CASSQAFVTTAGVPGELFF. The CDR3 DNA reads TGCGCCAGCAGCCAAGCTTTTGTTACGACCGCGGGTGTCCCCGGGGAGCTGTTTTTT.

The chain carries TRBV5-1 and TRBJ1-1; tentatively, D is TRBD1 (5 bases). CDR1 is SGHRS and CDR2 is YFSETQ in the germline V gene. The CDR3 extends over 13 amino acids. Deletions cut 2 bases from V and 6 bases from J, with 11 bases between. CDR3 nucleotides: TGCGCCAGCAGCTTTCAGGGTTTCGCTGAAGCTTTCTTT. Translation: CASSFQGFAEAFF.